In this sample, the clone carrying this T cell receptor beta chain turned up many times. Primers used for first-strand cDNA, a TRAV- and TRBV-specific set, covered both alpha and beta chains. PCR amplification of the TCRs was performed with Phusion for 20 PCR cycles, and it relied on a constant-region primer together with a V-primer adapter. A single record per CDR3 protein comes from TCRdb applying MiXCR to the reads. The sample shows 85,000 to 95,000 distinct CDR3 sequences, roughly a tenth of them seen only once. This record belongs to a study of low-dose radiotherapy and immunotherapy resistance in tumors. Study information: Per fraction, Cohort 2 was given 1 Gy every two weeks, accumulating a total of 13 Gy over 26 weeks. One day prior to radiation and immunotherapy, intravenous cyclophosphamide at 200 mg/m2 was given, repeated every two weeks.

As for time point: before trial treatment. Eligible patients had advanced solid tumors lacking tumor-infiltrating lymphocytes. The CDR3 extends over 14 amino acids. Germline V gives CDR1 PRHDT, CDR2 FYEKMQ (reference sequence). The junction had 6 bases not matched to a gene; V was cut back by 6 bases and J by 4 bases. The clonotype was recovered from a male donor with prostate cancer. The starting material was PBMCs, obtained before treatment. The genes are TRBV13 and TRBJ1-1; 9 bases agree with TRBD1. As DNA, the CDR3 is TGTGCCAGCAGGCCACAGGGGGCTTTCACTGAAGCTTTCTTT. Translated, it gives CASRPQGAFTEAFF.